A selection of T cell receptor beta chains follows, all from one sample in a study of blood T cell repertoires in COVID-19. Generated by immunoSEQ multiplex PCR, the TCRdb table keeps only in-frame clones and is missing some. The data contain about 350,000 clones, roughly 87% of them seen just once; the ten biggest clones take up 3% to 4.5%. Sequenced: peripheral blood. These receptors originate from a woman between 55 and 75 years old with COVID-19, enrolled during active disease. The CDR3 runs from the conserved cysteine through the conserved F or W. A D gene is named only where the DNA matches it firmly. Clone sizes are given selectively: once, few, many, or a class where the clone is expanded.

V gene	D gene	J gene	clone size	CDR3 protein	CDR3 DNA
TRBV30	TRBD1	TRBJ1-5	.	CAWSYRDRGYQPQHF	TGTGCCTGGAGTTACCGGGACAGGGGGTATCAGCCCCAGCATTTT
TRBV3-1/TRBV3-2	TRBD1	TRBJ1-5	.	CASSPPGQAISNQPQHF	TGTGCCAGCAGCCCACCAGGACAGGCGATTAGCAATCAGCCCCAGCATTTT
TRBV3-1/TRBV3-2	.	TRBJ2-1	.	CASSQVGTSSYNEQFF	TGTGCCAGCAGCCAAGTCGGGACAAGCTCCTACAATGAGCAGTTCTTC
TRBV7-2	.	TRBJ2-7	.	CASSLSFGGSSYEQYF	TGTGCCAGCAGCTTATCGTTCGGGGGATCCTCCTACGAGCAGTACTTC
TRBV9	.	TRBJ2-1	.	CASSVGRVRGSGEQFF	TGTGCCAGCAGCGTAGGGAGGGTGCGGGGAAGTGGTGAGCAGTTCTTC
TRBV5-1	TRBD1	TRBJ1-1	few	CASSATGVTEAFF	TGCGCCAGCAGCGCCACAGGGGTCACTGAAGCTTTCTTT
TRBV25-1	.	TRBJ1-2	.	CASSPPLSGAYGYTF	TGTGCCAGCAGTCCTCCCTTGTCAGGGGCATATGGCTACACCTTC
TRBV5-1	.	TRBJ1-1	once	CASSLGGNTEAFF	TGCGCCAGCAGCTTAGGGGGGAACACTGAAGCTTTCTTT
TRBV27	TRBD1	TRBJ1-5	.	CASVATGRLSQPQHF	TGTGCCAGCGTGGCGACAGGGAGGTTGAGTCAGCCCCAGCATTTT
TRBV7-7	TRBD1	TRBJ1-6	.	CASSTSQGGPSSLHF	TGTGCTAGCAGCACAAGTCAGGGGGGCCCGTCATCCCTCCACTTT
TRBV7-3	.	TRBJ2-1	.	CASSPGTGTPGSEQFF	TGTGCCAGCAGCCCAGGGACCGGGACACCTGGAAGTGAGCAGTTCTTC
TRBV12-3/TRBV12-4	.	TRBJ2-7	.	CASRRTGYEQYF	TGTGCCAGCAGGAGAACAGGCTACGAGCAGTACTTC
TRBV28	.	TRBJ1-2	few	CASSFPGASYGYTF	TGTGCCAGCAGTTTCCCAGGGGCCTCGTATGGCTACACCTTC
TRBV27	.	TRBJ2-7	.	CASSTLPKAAVSYEQYF	TGTGCCAGCAGTACCCTTCCCAAAGCGGCGGTATCCTACGAGCAGTACTTC
TRBV7-9	.	TRBJ2-2	.	CASSKTDTGELFF	TGTGCCAGCAGCAAGACAGACACCGGGGAGCTGTTTTTT
TRBV20-1	.	TRBJ2-5	once	CSATPGRAQYF	TGCAGTGCTACCCCGGGAAGGGCCCAGTACTTC
TRBV6-2/TRBV6-3	TRBD1	TRBJ2-2	.	CASSPLTGQGFVGTGELFF	TGTGCCAGCAGCCCTCTGACGGGACAGGGGTTTGTCGGCACCGGGGAGCTGTTTTTT
TRBV6-5	.	TRBJ1-2	.	CASTGLLISSGYTF	TGTGCCAGCACGGGACTATTGATAAGTAGCGGCTACACCTTC
TRBV28	TRBD2	TRBJ2-1	.	CASSFGLALVNEQFF	TGTGCCAGCAGTTTCGGACTAGCGCTAGTCAATGAGCAGTTCTTC
TRBV7-2	TRBD2	TRBJ2-7	once	CASSFFVGGEQYF	TGTGCCAGCAGCTTCTTCGTCGGGGGGGAGCAGTACTTC
TRBV7-3	.	TRBJ1-1	.	CASSLIGAGVNTEAFF	TGTGCCAGCAGCCTTATCGGGGCGGGAGTGAACACTGAAGCTTTCTTT
TRBV27	.	TRBJ1-5	.	CASSYGSQQPQHF	TGTGCCAGCAGTTACGGTAGCCAACAGCCCCAGCATTTT
TRBV6-6	TRBD1	TRBJ1-1	.	CASSPRQGGAFF	TGTGCCAGCAGTCCCCGACAGGGGGGAGCTTTCTTT
TRBV7-9	.	TRBJ1-1	.	CASSLVRGTSLNTEAFF	TGTGCCAGCAGCTTAGTGCGGGGGACGAGTTTGAACACTGAAGCTTTCTTT
TRBV6-2/TRBV6-3	.	TRBJ2-7	once	CASSYKEGFEQYF	TGTGCCAGCAGTTACAAGGAGGGGTTCGAGCAGTACTTC
TRBV2	TRBD1	TRBJ1-4	.	CASSGGEFGTGPSAEKLFF	TGTGCCAGCAGTGGGGGGGAGTTCGGGACAGGGCCGTCCGCCGAAAAACTGTTTTTT
TRBV6-6	TRBD1	TRBJ2-7	.	CASSYPGTGEQYF	TGTGCCAGCAGTTACCCCGGGACAGGGGAGCAGTACTTC
TRBV7-3	.	TRBJ1-1	few	CASRRSGGLETEAFF	TGTGCCAGCAGGAGGTCCGGGGGGTTAGAAACTGAAGCTTTCTTT
TRBV2	.	TRBJ2-1	.	CASIKGQGRASGGYEQFF	TGTGCCAGCATCAAGGGACAGGGGAGGGCTAGCGGGGGGTACGAGCAGTTCTTC
TRBV7-3	TRBD2	TRBJ2-2	once	CASSLLAGHTGELFF	TGTGCCAGCAGCTTACTAGCGGGGCACACCGGGGAGCTGTTTTTT
TRBV27	.	TRBJ1-1	.	CASSSAGPTEAFF	TGTGCCAGCAGTTCGGCGGGGCCCACTGAAGCTTTCTTT
TRBV7-2	.	TRBJ2-7	few	CASSLVTTSEQYF	TGTGCCAGCAGCTTAGTTACTACCTCCGAGCAGTACTTC
TRBV27	.	TRBJ2-7	.	CASSLNRDKSSYEQYF	TGTGCCAGCAGTTTAAATAGGGACAAGAGCTCCTACGAGCAGTACTTC
TRBV7-9	TRBD1	TRBJ1-1	few	CASSLPTGDREAFF	TGTGCCAGCAGCTTACCTACAGGGGATCGTGAAGCTTTCTTT
TRBV5-5	.	TRBJ1-4	.	CASSLWQAHNEKLFF	TGTGCCAGCAGCTTGTGGCAGGCTCATAATGAAAAACTGTTTTTT
TRBV28	.	TRBJ1-6	.	CASTPLLQGSPLHF	TGTGCCAGCACCCCCCTGTTACAGGGTTCACCCCTCCACTTT
TRBV6-1	TRBD2	TRBJ2-1	.	CASSGRSLWTSGDNEQFF	TGTGCCAGCAGTGGACGCTCTTTGTGGACTAGCGGGGACAATGAGCAGTTCTTC
TRBV3-1/TRBV3-2	.	TRBJ2-2	.	CASSQGTLRGNTGELFF	TGTGCCAGCAGCCAAGGTACCTTAAGGGGGAACACCGGGGAGCTGTTTTTT
TRBV6-5	.	TRBJ1-1	.	CASSRQGSGWTEAFF	TGTGCCAGCAGCCGCCAGGGATCAGGGTGGACTGAAGCTTTCTTT
TRBV19	.	TRBJ2-3	.	CASSMGLITDTQYF	TGTGCCAGTAGTATGGGACTGATCACAGATACGCAGTATTTT
TRBV5-1	.	TRBJ2-3	.	CASTQRGRGDTQYF	TGCGCCAGCACCCAACGGGGTCGGGGGGATACGCAGTATTTT
TRBV7-6	TRBD1	TRBJ2-2	.	CASSLPPGQGTTGELFF	TGTGCCAGCAGCTTACCCCCGGGACAGGGGACGACCGGGGAGCTGTTTTTT
TRBV20-1	.	TRBJ1-1	.	CSARGGREAFF	TGCAGTGCTAGAGGAGGGAGAGAAGCTTTCTTT
TRBV24-1	TRBD1	TRBJ2-1	.	CATSDRRQGGSSYNEQFF	TGTGCCACCAGTGATCGAAGACAGGGGGGAAGTTCCTACAATGAGCAGTTCTTC
TRBV12-5	.	TRBJ1-5	.	CASGSGGYRNNQPQHF	TGTGCTAGTGGTTCGGGGGGATACCGTAACAATCAGCCCCAGCATTTT
TRBV3-1/TRBV3-2	.	TRBJ1-1	.	CASSHGVSEAFF	TGTGCCAGCAGCCACGGGGTCTCTGAAGCTTTCTTT
TRBV6-5	.	TRBJ2-5	few	CASSYGIGGIETQYF	TGTGCCAGCAGTTACGGAATCGGGGGAATAGAGACCCAGTACTTC
TRBV15	.	TRBJ2-1	.	CATSRWGEDNEQFF	TGTGCCACCAGCAGATGGGGAGAGGACAATGAGCAGTTCTTC
TRBV6-1	.	TRBJ1-2	.	CASSEARGYYGYTF	TGTGCCAGCAGTGAAGCCCGGGGATACTATGGCTACACCTTC
TRBV5-1	TRBD1	TRBJ2-1	.	CASSIRTGNNEQFF	TGCGCCAGCAGCATCCGGACAGGGAACAATGAGCAGTTCTTC
TRBV7-3	.	TRBJ1-3	.	CASSLPDGGRAGNTIYF	TGTGCCAGCAGCTTACCTGATGGGGGCAGAGCTGGAAACACCATATATTTT
TRBV19	.	TRBJ1-1	.	CASSKARGRGGSTEAFF	TGTGCCAGTAGTAAGGCCCGGGGAAGGGGGGGGAGCACTGAAGCTTTCTTT
TRBV28	.	TRBJ2-5	.	CASSNPSRGPSQETQYF	TGTGCCAGCAGTAATCCCTCACGAGGCCCCTCCCAAGAGACCCAGTACTTC
TRBV9	.	TRBJ2-3	.	CASSVGRWGLLTDTQYF	TGTGCCAGCAGCGTAGGGCGTTGGGGACTCCTCACAGATACGCAGTATTTT
TRBV27	.	TRBJ1-1	few	CASSTPGLLAFF	TGTGCCAGCAGTACCCCGGGGTTGCTAGCTTTCTTT
TRBV9	.	TRBJ1-4	.	CASSVGRAPNEKLFF	TGTGCCAGCAGCGTAGGCAGGGCCCCTAATGAAAAACTGTTTTTT
TRBV27	TRBD1	TRBJ2-2	.	CASSIGQGASGELFF	TGTGCCAGCAGCATCGGACAGGGGGCTTCCGGGGAGCTGTTTTTT
TRBV4-2	.	TRBJ2-3	.	CASSPRGTDALSTDTQYF	TGTGCCAGCAGCCCTCGGGGGACGGATGCGTTGAGCACAGATACGCAGTATTTT
TRBV28	.	TRBJ1-2	.	CASSWQGDGYTF	TGTGCCAGCAGTTGGCAGGGTGATGGCTACACCTTC